What follows is one T cell receptor (beta chain) and its context. The sample originates from a study of blood T cells in healthy people across ages. With a J-beta primer mix and a sample-barcoded 5' primer, a second PCR ran roughly 6 to 11 cycles. Each sample yielded at least 2.5 million CDR3-containing paired-end reads. TCRdb called the 5' RACE reads again in MiXCR, with one record for every CDR3 protein. The sample yields more than 1 million distinct CDR3 sequences, more than 35% seen once. Sequencing input: blood. The origin of this receptor is a woman aged 55-70 years in good health.

The CDR3 loop is CASSLNSGSADTQYF. The CDR3 nucleotides read TGTGCCAGCAGCTTAAATAGCGGGAGTGCAGATACGCAGTATTTT. The V and J genes are TRBV7-8 and TRBJ2-3; TRBD2 agrees at 9 bases. The CDR3 runs 15 residues. J gave up 4 bases and V 2 bases, and 4 bases lay outside the gene matches. Germline V CDR1 and CDR2: SGHVS, FQNEAQ. The full variable domain, rest sourced from reference TRBV7-8 and TRBJ2-3, is GAGVSQSPRYKVAKRGQDVALRCDPISGHVSLFWYQQALGQGPEFLTYFQNEAQLDKSGLPSDRFFAERPEGSVSTLKIQRTQQEDSAVYLCASSLNSGSADTQYFGPGTRLTVL.